This is a list of T cell receptor beta chains from one sample in a study of Graves' ophthalmopathy and Graves' hyperthyroidism. Each CDR3 protein is one row after TCRdb ran MiXCR on the multiplex PCR reads. The sample has about 480,000 distinct CDR3 sequences, roughly 14% seen once; the top ten hold 8% to 10%. Specimen: blood. These receptor sequences come from a woman aged 30 to 39 with Graves' ophthalmopathy. The CDR3 runs from the conserved cysteine through the conserved F or W. The order of the fields is D gene, clone size, V gene, J gene, CDR3 DNA, CDR3 protein. The D gene is left open where the match is weak. Only some rows state a clone size, as once, few, many or a class for expanded clones.

-,few,TRBV12-3/TRBV12-4,TRBJ1-1,TGTGCCAGCAGTTTAGCTTCCGCTGAAGCTTTCTTT,CASSLASAEAFF
-,many,TRBV5-1,TRBJ2-2,TGCGCCAGCAGCCTAGACATGTGGGAGCTGTTTTTT,CASSLDMWELFF
-,-,TRBV12-3/TRBV12-4,TRBJ1-6,TGTGCCAGCAGTTTATTGGGGGGTTCACCCCTCCACTTT,CASSLLGGSPLHF
-,-,TRBV6-1,TRBJ1-1,TGTGCCAGCAGTGAAGTAGCAGGGACTTCTGAAGCTTTCTTT,CASSEVAGTSEAFF
-,many,TRBV10-3,TRBJ1-5,TGTGCCATCAGTGGGACAGATAGCAATCAGCCCCAGCATTTT,CAISGTDSNQPQHF
TRBD1,-,TRBV12-3/TRBV12-4,TRBJ1-2,TGTGCCAGCAGTACAGGGACGACAGGGAGTGGCTACACCTTC,CASSTGTTGSGYTF
-,many,TRBV10-3,TRBJ1-5,TGTGCCATCAGTGCAGACACTTACAATCAGCCCCAGCATTTT,CAISADTYNQPQHF
-,many,TRBV6-1,TRBJ1-5,TGTGCCAGCAGTGAAGTTGGGACAAATCAGCCCCAGCATTTT,CASSEVGTNQPQHF
-,many,TRBV2,TRBJ1-6,TGTGCCAGCAGAGCTACAGTGAATAATTCACCCCTCCACTTT,CASRATVNNSPLHF
-,many,TRBV28,TRBJ1-2,TGTGCCAGCAGCTTATCCACCAACTATGGCTACACCTTC,CASSLSTNYGYTF
-,few,TRBV9,TRBJ2-7,TGTGCCAGCAGCCCCTCCGGGTACCGGGGCGAGCAGTACTTC,CASSPSGYRGEQYF
-,-,TRBV6-5,TRBJ2-2,TGTGCCAGCAGTTACTCTGGAAGACCGAACACCGGGGAGCTGTTTTTT,CASSYSGRPNTGELFF
-,many,TRBV28,TRBJ1-2,TGTGCCAGCAGTGCAGGAGGGAACTATGGCTACACCTTC,CASSAGGNYGYTF
-,many,TRBV20-1,TRBJ2-5,TGCAGTGCTAGATTCGAGGGACAAGAGACCCAGTACTTC,CSARFEGQETQYF
TRBD1,many,TRBV4-1,TRBJ1-3,TGCGCCAGCAGCCAAGACCCCCCAGGGGGCTTTGGAAACACCATATATTTT,CASSQDPPGGFGNTIYF
-,many,TRBV11-3,TRBJ1-1,TGTGCCAGCAGCCTAGGACCGTCTCCAGCTTTCTTT,CASSLGPSPAFF
TRBD1,many,TRBV20-1,TRBJ1-1,TGCAGTGCGGAGGACAGGGGTAGCACTGAAGCTTTCTTT,CSAEDRGSTEAFF
-,many,TRBV6-2/TRBV6-3,TRBJ1-2,TGTGCCAGCAGTTACGGGGTCGCGGGAATTGAGAAACACTATGGCTACACCTTC,CASSYGVAGIEKHYGYTF
-,many,TRBV5-1,TRBJ1-3,TGCGCCAGCAGCAGGGACAACTCTGGAAACACCATATATTTT,CASSRDNSGNTIYF
TRBD1,-,TRBV12-3/TRBV12-4,TRBJ1-1,TGTGCCAGCAGCCTGGAGGGACAGGGGTGGTCTGAAGCTTTCTTT,CASSLEGQGWSEAFF
TRBD2,many,TRBV6-5,TRBJ2-7,TGTGCCAGCAGTTTCCCCCGCGGGAGGGCCGGGGCGAGCGAGCAGTACTTC,CASSFPRGRAGASEQYF
TRBD1,many,TRBV30,TRBJ2-6,TGTGCCTGGACCTCGGGACAGTTTGTCTCTGGGGCCAACGTCCTGACTTTC,CAWTSGQFVSGANVLTF
-,many,TRBV7-6,TRBJ2-7,TGTGCCAGCAGCTTAGCGCGTTCCGGGTCCGAGCAGTACTTC,CASSLARSGSEQYF
-,many,TRBV5-1,TRBJ1-2,TGCGCCAGCAGGGCTGACAGCTATGGCTACACCTTC,CASRADSYGYTF
TRBD1,few,TRBV12-3/TRBV12-4,TRBJ1-2,TGTGCCAGCAGCCCTAGAGGGGACAGTCGGGATGGCTACACCTTC,CASSPRGDSRDGYTF
-,many,TRBV28,TRBJ2-7,TGTGCCAGCAGATTCGGCGGGGGCCGGGGCGAGCAGTACTTC,CASRFGGGRGEQYF
-,-,TRBV6-5,TRBJ2-7,TGTGCCAGCACTTCCCCCAGGGGACGGGGCGAGCAGTACTTC,CASTSPRGRGEQYF
TRBD1,many,TRBV2,TRBJ2-7,TGTGCCAGCAATGGACGGGACAGGGCGTACGAGCAGTACTTC,CASNGRDRAYEQYF
-,-,TRBV6-2/TRBV6-3,TRBJ1-1,TGTGCCAGCAGTCAGCGGGACCTAGGGGCCCATATCTCGAACACTGAAGCTTTCTTT,CASSQRDLGAHISNTEAFF
-,many,TRBV12-3/TRBV12-4,TRBJ2-7,TGTGCCAGCAGCCCCCTGGGACGGTCCTACGAGCAGTACTTC,CASSPLGRSYEQYF
-,-,TRBV11-3,TRBJ1-5,TGTGCCAGCAGCCGTTGGGGGGACTCCGATCAGCCCCAGCATTTT,CASSRWGDSDQPQHF
TRBD1,-,TRBV7-2,TRBJ1-6,TGTGCCAGCAGCACCCGGGACAGGAATTCACCCCTCCACTTT,CASSTRDRNSPLHF
TRBD2,few,TRBV12-5,TRBJ2-2,TGTGCTAGTATATATAGCGGGGGTACCGGGGAGCTGTTTTTT,CASIYSGGTGELFF